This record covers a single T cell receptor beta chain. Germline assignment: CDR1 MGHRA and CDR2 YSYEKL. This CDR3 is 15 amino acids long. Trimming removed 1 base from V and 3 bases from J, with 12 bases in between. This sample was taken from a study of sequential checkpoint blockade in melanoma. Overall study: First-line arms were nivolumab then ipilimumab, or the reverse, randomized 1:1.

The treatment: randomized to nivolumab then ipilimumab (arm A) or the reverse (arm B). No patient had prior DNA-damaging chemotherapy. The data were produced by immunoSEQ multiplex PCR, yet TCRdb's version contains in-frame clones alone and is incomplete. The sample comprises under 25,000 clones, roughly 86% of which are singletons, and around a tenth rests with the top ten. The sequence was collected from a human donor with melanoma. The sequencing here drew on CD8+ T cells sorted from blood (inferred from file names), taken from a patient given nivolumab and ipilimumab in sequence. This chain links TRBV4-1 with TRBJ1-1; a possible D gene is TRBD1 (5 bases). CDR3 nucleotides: TGCGCCAGCAGCCAAGCGGGAGTGGGGGACACTGAAGCTTTCTTT. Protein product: CASSQAGVGDTEAFF.